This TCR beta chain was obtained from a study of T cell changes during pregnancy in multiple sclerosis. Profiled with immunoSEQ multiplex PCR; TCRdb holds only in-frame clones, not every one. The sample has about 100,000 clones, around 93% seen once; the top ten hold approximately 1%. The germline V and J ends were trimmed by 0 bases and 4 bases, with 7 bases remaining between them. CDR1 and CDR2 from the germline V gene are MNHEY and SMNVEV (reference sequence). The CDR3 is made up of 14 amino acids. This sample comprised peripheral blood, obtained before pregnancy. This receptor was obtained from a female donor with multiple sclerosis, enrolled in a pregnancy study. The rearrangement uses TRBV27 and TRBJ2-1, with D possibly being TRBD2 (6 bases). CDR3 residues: CASSLSAGYNEQFF. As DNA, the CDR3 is TGTGCCAGCAGTTTATCGGCGGGATACAATGAGCAGTTCTTC.